Each of the 17 T cell receptor beta chains below was sequenced from the same sample in a study of shared clonotypes between healthy human individuals (dated by TCRdb to about 2020). Library preparation employed the immunoSEQ multiplex PCR assay. Sourced from immuneACCESS, this table was stored by TCRdb with only in-frame sequences that have V and J called. A share of the clones is absent; for the studies checked, an unresolved V gene accounts for under half, and the remainder has no known explanation. This sample lists 100,000 or so clones; less than 50% were detected once. Less than 15% of the sample rests with the top ten. The sequencing sample was made of PBMCs. These receptors all come from a woman aged 40 to 50 in good health. Some clones in this sample may be carry-over from other donors' samples.

Concerning this clone itself: This likely reflects a read error, since a far larger clone is one base away. The V and J genes are TRBV5-1 and TRBJ2-6, with D possibly called TRBD1 or TRBD2 (5 bases each). The CDR3 spans 15 residues. The germline V gene has CDR1 SGHRS and CDR2 YFSETQ. CDR3 loop: CASSLGGAGASVLTF. CDR3 coding DNA: TGCGCCAGCAGCTTGGGAGGGGCTGGGGCCAGCGTCCTGACTTTC.

The chain has TRBV4-1 and TRBJ1-1; no reliable D call. This CDR3 spans 15 amino acids. The V and J ends lost 0 bases and 4 bases respectively, with 12 bases between them. CDR1 and CDR2 (germline): MGHRA, YSYEKL. CDR3 sequence (DNA): TGCGCCAGCAGCCAAGATCGGCAGTGGAGCACTGAAGCTTTCTTT. This sequence encodes CASSQDRQWSTEAFF.

This clone was counted many times. The chain joins TRBV10-1 to TRBJ2-5; D tentatively reads TRBD1 or TRBD2 (6 bases each). The CDR3 length is 15 residues. Deletions cut 2 bases from V and 5 bases from J, with 15 bases between. The germline V gene encodes CDR1 WNHNN and CDR2 SYGVQD (reference sequence). The CDR3 bases are TGCGCCAGCAGTGAGGGGTCGGGGGCGCGGGAGACCCAGTACTTC. Its protein product is CASSEGSGARETQYF.

The chain is built from TRBV9 and TRBJ2-1; D is unresolved. The CDR3 is 18 residues long. Looked up from germline, CDR1 is SGDLS and CDR2 is YYNGEE. V was shortened by 0 bases and J by 0 bases, with 16 bases between the two germline ends. The CDR3 spells CASSVGPRFQSSYNEQFF. As DNA, the CDR3 is TGTGCCAGCAGCGTAGGCCCCCGATTCCAGAGCTCCTACAATGAGCAGTTCTTC.

The chain uses TRBV29-1 and TRBJ2-3, with TRBD2 matching over 8 bases. The CDR3 contains 15 residues. V was clipped by 7 bases and J by 2 bases; unmatched bases: 11. In germline, CDR1 is SQVTM, CDR2 ANQGSEA. The CDR3 sequence: CSDTGSSGITDTQYF. The CDR3 DNA sequence: TGCAGCGACACTGGGAGTAGCGGGATCACAGATACGCAGTATTTT.

As to this clone: Other nucleotide sequences in the sample specify the same CDR3. The J gene is TRBJ1-5, the V gene TRBV12-1. TRBV12-1 is a pseudogene. The CDR3 is made up of 18 amino acids. CDR3 bases: TGTGCCAGCAGCTTTGCCCCGGGAAAGTGCCGGAGACTTCAGCCCCAGCATTTT. Translating it yields CASSFAPGKCRRLQPQHF.

V and J are TRBV18 and TRBJ2-3; D unresolved. Germline loops: CDR1 KGHSH, CDR2 LQKENI. The V and J ends lost 3 bases and 1 base respectively, with 8 bases between them. The length of the CDR3 is 14 residues. CDR3 in DNA: TGTGCCAGCTCACCGACTCGTGGCACAGATACGCAGTATTTT. Residues: CASSPTRGTDTQYF.

This sequence joins TRBV4-1 and TRBJ2-7, with 9 bases fitting TRBD2. This CDR3 is built from 18 residues. Germline CDR1 and CDR2: MGHRA and YSYEKL. After removal of 2 bases from V and 3 bases from J, the junction contained 14 bases not matched to a gene. CDR3 sequence reads: CASSQPPWGSGSDYEQYF. The CDR3 region has the DNA TGCGCCAGCAGCCAACCCCCTTGGGGTAGCGGGAGCGACTACGAGCAGTACTTC.

The chain employs TRBV14 and TRBJ2-3; TRBD2 aligns across 7 bases. The germline CDR1 and CDR2 sequences are SGHDN and FVKESK. CDR3 length equals 13 residues. The ends lost 4 bases at V and 14 bases at J; junction bases unmatched: 12. The CDR3 loop reads CASSPTTSAALYF. CDR3 nucleotides: TGTGCCAGCAGCCCAACAACTAGCGCCGCCCTGTATTTT. Supplemented by reference TRBV14 and TRBJ2-3, the full variable domain reads EAGVTQFPSHSVIEKGQTVTLRCDPISGHDNLYWYRRVMGKEIKFLLHFVKESKQDESGMPNNRFLAERTGGTYSTLKVQPAELEDSGVYFCASSPTTSAALYFGPGTRLTVL.

Comment on this clone: A much more abundant neighbour one base away suggests this may be a read error. The genes are TRBV7-7 and TRBJ1-2; 8 bases match TRBD1. Germline V gives CDR1 SSHAT, CDR2 FNYEAQ (reference sequence). The CDR3 is 12 residues long. V lost 5 bases, J lost 4 bases, and 0 bases stayed unmatched. In DNA form, the CDR3 reads TGTGCCAGCAGCCAGGGGGCCTATGGCTACACCTTC. It yields the protein CASSQGAYGYTF.

Points on this clone: A read error likely explains this, since a far larger clone differs by one base. This chain joins TRBV30 and TRBJ2-1; D not resolved. Germline values: CDR1 GTSNPN, CDR2 SVGIG (reference sequence). Trimming removed 0 bases from V and 8 bases from J, with 11 bases in between. CDR3 length: 13 residues. CDR3 sequence reads: CAWSVPDADEQFF. As DNA, the CDR3 is TGTGCCTGGAGTGTACCCGATGCGGATGAGCAGTTCTTC.

The genes are TRBV15 and TRBJ2-7; 7 positions match TRBD1. Germline V gene data show CDR1 as LNHNV and CDR2 as YYDKDF (reference sequence). The trim removed 0 bases at V and 2 bases at J, leaving 10 bases unmatched. CDR3 length equals 17 residues. CDR3 sequence reads: CATSRDRLTGNTYEQYF. The CDR3 bases are TGTGCCACCAGCAGAGATCGGCTGACAGGGAATACCTACGAGCAGTACTTC.

This chain joins TRBV4-3 and TRBJ1-4; D gene ambiguous. The germline V gene has CDR1 LGHNA and CDR2 YSLEER. The CDR3 sequence is 13 residues long. The V and J ends lost 6 bases and 0 bases respectively, with 5 bases between them. CDR3 sequence reads: CASRSATNEKLFF. CDR3 bases: TGCGCCAGCAGGAGTGCAACTAATGAAAAACTGTTTTTT.

This clone was counted between two and nine times. This chain connects TRBV28 to TRBJ2-2, with TRBD1 as a possible D gene (7 bases). The germline V and J ends were trimmed by 5 bases and 3 bases, with 16 bases remaining between them. The CDR3 runs to 16 residues. CDR1 and CDR2 from the germline V gene are MDHEN and SYDVKM. CDR3 nucleotides: TGTGCCAGCAGTCCGGGGGACAGTCGGGACACCGGGGAGCTGTTTTTT. Its protein is CASSPGDSRDTGELFF.

The CDR3 region has the DNA TGTGCCATTCGGGGCAGGGAGGATTCACCCCTCCACTTT. Amino acids: CAIRGREDSPLHF. V gene TRBV10-3 combines with J gene TRBJ1-6; D may be TRBD1 (5 bases). Looked up from germline, CDR1 is ENHRY and CDR2 is SYGVKD. Trimming stripped 9 bases from V and 8 bases from J, with 14 bases between. The CDR3 covers 13 residues.

V and J are TRBV6-6 and TRBJ1-5; D is unclear. V was pared by 8 bases and J by 4 bases, with 12 bases between. The length of the CDR3 is 13 residues. CDR1 and CDR2 from the germline V gene are MNHNY and SVGAGI (reference sequence). The CDR3 protein is CASHRTSNQPQHF. The DNA of the CDR3 is TGTGCCAGCCATCGGACCTCGAATCAGCCCCAGCATTTT.

J is TRBJ2-7 and V is TRBV29-1; D is unresolved. CDR3 size: 12 residues. V was shortened by 3 bases and J by 3 bases, with 9 bases between the two germline ends. Germline V gene data show CDR1 as SQVTM and CDR2 as ANQGSEA. Written as DNA, the CDR3 is TGCAGCGTTGAGCAGACAAACTACGAGCAGTACTTC. Encoded protein: CSVEQTNYEQYF.